This entry lists 27 T cell receptor beta chains sequenced from one sample in a study of identical twins. TCRdb reanalysed the 5' RACE reads using MiXCR and keeps one entry per CDR3 protein. Of under 300,000 distinct CDR3 sequences detected, over 9.5% appear once; the ten largest clones hold under 4.5%. These sequences were also reported in another study, on yellow fever vaccine responses in identical twins.

Sequencing used memory (CD45RO+) T cells sorted from blood. These receptors were taken from a woman aged 18-30 years in good health.

This clonotype was found many times. V usage is TRBV5-1 and J usage is TRBJ2-7; D unclear. Per germline, CDR1 SGHRS and CDR2 YFSETQ. The CDR3 extends over 14 amino acids. Trimming shortened V by 0 bases and J by 2 bases, and 9 bases separated the two germline ends. CDR3 DNA: TGCGCCAGCAGCTTGGAGGGCAGCACCTACGAGCAGTACTTC. Translating it yields CASSLEGSTYEQYF.

This clonotype was counted a few times. V gene TRBV10-3 combines with J gene TRBJ1-5; D is possibly TRBD1 (5 bases). The V end was cut by 11 bases, the J end by 4 bases, with 18 bases between. The CDR3 totals 14 residues. Germline V gene data show CDR1 as ENHRY and CDR2 as SYGVKD. CDR3 DNA: TGTGCCTGCGCCGCAGGGAGGGTTAATCAGCCCCAGCATTTT. This translates into CACAAGRVNQPQHF.

This clonotype was observed a handful of times. One junction end disagrees with the germline gene, perhaps due to a read error. This chain connects TRBV20-1 to TRBJ2-1, with D unresolved. CDR1 DFQATT and CDR2 SNEGSKA come from the germline V gene (reference sequence). CDR3 length: 11 amino acids. The CDR3 DNA sequence: TGCAGTGTTAGACATGGTGGTGAGCAGTTCTTC. This sequence encodes CSVRHGGEQFF.

This clonotype was seen many times. The gene calls are TRBV12-5 and TRBJ1-5; D is unclear. This CDR3 comprises 13 residues. Germline V gene data show CDR1 as LGHNT and CDR2 as FRNRAP. V lost 1 base, J lost 3 bases, and 4 bases lay in between. CDR3 bases: TGTGCTAGTGGTTTGGGCCACAATCAGCCCCAGCATTTT. This gives the protein CASGLGHNQPQHF. Full variable domain (rest looked up from reference TRBV12-5 and TRBJ1-5): DARVTQTPRHKVTEMGQEVTMRCQPILGHNTVFWYRQTMMQGLELLAYFRNRAPLDDSGMPKDRFSAEMPDATLATLKIQPSEPRDSAVYFCASGLGHNQPQHFGDGTRLSIL.

The chain recombines TRBV7-9 with TRBJ1-6; D might be TRBD1 (5 bases). The CDR3 is made up of 14 amino acids. Germline CDR1 and CDR2: SEHNR and FQNEAQ (reference sequence). V was shortened by 5 bases and J by 10 bases, with 15 bases between the two germline ends. DNA of the CDR3: TGTGCCAGCAGCCAAGCGGGCGGGGGGTCACCCCTCCACTTT. Translation gives CASSQAGGGSPLHF.

The chain couples TRBV7-9 to TRBJ2-2; D might be TRBD1 or TRBD2, each matching 6 bases. The CDR3 contains 15 residues. Trimming removed 0 bases from V and 6 bases from J, with 11 bases in between. CDR1 and CDR2 (germline): SEHNR, FQNEAQ (reference sequence). The CDR3 nucleotides are TGTGCCAGCAGCTTAGCATCACGGGGGCCCGGGGAGCTGTTTTTT. Encoded protein: CASSLASRGPGELFF.

This clonotype has only a few counts. This chain connects TRBV11-3 to TRBJ2-1; 8 bases line up with TRBD1. The CDR3 loop spans 13 amino acids. CDR1 and CDR2 (germline): SGHNT, YENEEA. Trimming took 5 bases from V and 15 from J; bases not matched to a gene: 12. The DNA for the CDR3 is TGTGCCAGCAGCACATCGGGGACAGGACCCCGGTTCTTC. Its protein product is CASSTSGTGPRFF.

This clonotype was observed a few times. V and J are TRBV27 and TRBJ2-1, with 8 bases matching TRBD1. The junction had 2 bases not matched to a gene; V was cut back by 6 bases and J by 4 bases. The CDR3 runs 13 residues. Germline V CDR1 and CDR2: MNHEY, SMNVEV (reference sequence). CDR3 protein: CASRTGEYNEQFF. The CDR3 DNA reads TGTGCCAGCAGGACAGGGGAGTACAATGAGCAGTTCTTC.

This chain joins TRBV6-1 and TRBJ2-7, with 8 bases aligning to TRBD1. The CDR3 is 14 residues long. The germline CDR1 and CDR2 sequences are MNHNS and SASEGT. Unmatched junction bases numbered 5, after V lost 6 bases and J lost 1 base. CDR3 bases: TGTGCCAGCAGGCTCGACAGGGGTTCCTACGAGCAGTACTTC. This sequence encodes CASRLDRGSYEQYF.

This clonotype was recorded a few times. The rearrangement joins TRBV3-1 to TRBJ1-5; D gene unclear. The length of the CDR3 is 16 residues. Germline V CDR1 and CDR2: LGHDT, YNNKEL (reference sequence). The V and J ends lost 3 bases and 0 bases respectively, with 12 bases between them. In DNA, the CDR3 is TGTGCCAGCAGCCATTCTTGGGGTTCTAGCAATCAGCCCCAGCATTTT. Protein: CASSHSWGSSNQPQHF.

The rearrangement joins TRBV4-3 to TRBJ2-6, with D possibly TRBD1 on 6 matching bases. The CDR3 spans 16 residues. Germline V gives CDR1 LGHNA, CDR2 YSLEER. Trimming removed 4 bases from V and 2 bases from J, with 12 bases in between. CDR3 sequence reads: CASSLEQGTGANVLTF. Written as DNA, the CDR3 is TGCGCCAGCAGCCTAGAACAGGGCACTGGGGCCAACGTCCTGACTTTC.

The V and J genes are TRBV20-1 and TRBJ2-1, with unresolved D. The germline V gene encodes CDR1 DFQATT and CDR2 SNEGSKA (reference sequence). The germline V and J ends were trimmed by 6 bases and 9 bases, with 24 bases remaining between them. There are 15 residues in the CDR3. CDR3 bases: TGCAGTGCCGAACCAGGTCTATTACAATGGAGTGAGCAGTTCTTC. It yields the protein CSAEPGLLQWSEQFF.

In its sample, this clonotype was seen a few times. The V call is TRBV20-1, the J call TRBJ2-7; 7 bases line up with TRBD1. Losses at the gene ends were 6 bases for V and 3 bases for J; bases not matched to a gene: 17. Germline lookup yields CDR1 DFQATT and CDR2 SNEGSKA (reference sequence). The CDR3 contains 16 residues. CDR3 DNA sequence: TGCAGTGCGGTGGGGGCAGGGGGTGAAGATTACTACGAGCAGTACTTC. Translating it yields CSAVGAGGEDYYEQYF.

The chain joins TRBV7-8 to TRBJ2-7; 9 bases match TRBD1. Germline V gene sequence: CDR1 SGHVS, CDR2 FQNEAQ. Trimming removed 3 bases from V and 1 base from J; junction bases left unmatched: 7. The CDR3 sequence is 16 residues long. DNA for the CDR3: TGTGCCAGCAGCTTCCACAGGGGGCAAGGATCCTACGAGCAGTACTTC. It translates to CASSFHRGQGSYEQYF.

V and J are TRBV5-1 and TRBJ1-1, with D uncertain. V lost 2 bases and J 3 bases, leaving 11 bases between the germline ends. Germline V CDR1 and CDR2: SGHRS, YFSETQ. The CDR3 sequence is 14 residues long. The CDR3 nucleotides read TGCGCCAGCAGCTTAGTACCGATGTACACTGAAGCTTTCTTT. This codes for CASSLVPMYTEAFF.

A few counts support this clonotype. The chain carries TRBV20-1 and TRBJ1-2; 8 bases are a match to TRBD1. The germline V gene has CDR1 DFQATT and CDR2 SNEGSKA (reference sequence). V lost 5 bases, J lost 4 bases, and 15 bases stayed unmatched. This CDR3 spans 16 amino acids. This CDR3 is CSAPGGVQGGSYGYTF. DNA for the CDR3: TGCAGTGCTCCAGGGGGCGTACAAGGTGGTAGCTATGGCTACACCTTC.

This clonotype was observed many times. The genes are TRBV6-2 or TRBV6-3 and TRBJ2-2; 8 bases line up with TRBD1. Germline CDR1 MNHEY, CDR2 SVGEGT. J lost 4 bases, V lost 5 bases, and 6 bases had no gene match. The CDR3 extends over 15 amino acids. The CDR3 bases are TGTGCCAGCAGTCGGACAGGGAAGAGCACCGGGGAGCTGTTTTTT. Residues: CASSRTGKSTGELFF.

This clonotype was picked up many times. The V call is TRBV20-1, the J call TRBJ2-3; 9 positions match TRBD2. The CDR3 spans 15 residues. J was trimmed by 6 bases and V by 0 bases; bases with no gene match: 7. Germline V gene data show CDR1 as DFQATT and CDR2 as SNEGSKA (reference sequence). CDR3 amino acids: CSARDRVSGRDTQYF. The CDR3 DNA reads as TGCAGTGCTAGAGATCGGGTGAGCGGGAGGGATACGCAGTATTTT.

The chain has TRBV6-2 or TRBV6-3 and TRBJ2-1, with unresolved D. Germline values: CDR1 MNHEY, CDR2 SVGEGT. V was pared by 1 base and J by 7 bases, with 2 bases between. This CDR3 region has 11 residues. The DNA for the CDR3 is TGTGCCAGCAGTTACTTTAATGAGCAGTTCTTC. It specifies CASSYFNEQFF.

This clonotype was seen a handful of times. The gene calls are TRBV20-1 and TRBJ2-1, with TRBD2 matching over 14 bases. V lost 0 bases to trimming and J lost 12 bases; unmatched junction nucleotides: 1. Germline V CDR1 and CDR2: DFQATT, SNEGSKA (reference sequence). The CDR3 is 13 residues long. CDR3 protein: CSAREGLAGVQFF. CDR3 nucleotides: TGCAGTGCTAGAGAGGGACTAGCGGGGGTGCAGTTCTTC.

Note on this clonotype: A much larger clone differs from this one at a single base, so this may be a read error. The chain has TRBV12-3 or TRBV12-4 and TRBJ2-7; 7 bases align to TRBD1. J lost 3 bases, V lost 6 bases, and 5 bases had no gene match. CDR3 length equals 13 residues. The CDR3 sequence is CASSRDSDYEQYF. The CDR3 DNA reads as TGTGCCAGCAGCCGGGACAGCGACTACGAGCAGTACTTC.

In this sample, this clonotype turned up a few times. This chain links TRBV5-5 with TRBJ2-5; D possibly corresponds to TRBD1 (6 bases). Trimming left V 0 bases short and J 5 bases short, with 17 bases between. Germline CDR1 SGHKS, CDR2 YYEKEE (reference sequence). This CDR3 region has 16 residues. Here the CDR3 reads CASSLAGARWDETQYF. The CDR3 DNA follows: TGTGCCAGCAGCTTGGCAGGGGCTAGATGGGATGAGACCCAGTACTTC.

This clonotype was seen a handful of times. The genes are TRBV27 and TRBJ1-5, with D unclear. Germline loops: CDR1 MNHEY, CDR2 SMNVEV (reference sequence). The CDR3 loop spans 14 amino acids. Trimming pared 4 bases from V and 0 bases from J, leaving 7 bases between. The CDR3 nucleotides are TGTGCCAGCAGTTCTCAGTATAGCAATCAGCCCCAGCATTTT. This sequence encodes CASSSQYSNQPQHF.

This clonotype was seen more than once but under ten times. The chain couples TRBV11-2 to TRBJ2-1; TRBD1 agrees at 7 bases. Trimming took 1 base from V and 0 from J; bases not matched to a gene: 15. Germline V gene sequence: CDR1 SGHAT, CDR2 FQNNGV. CDR3 length: 20 residues. Here the CDR3 reads CASSLGGQGVLFSSYNEQFF. In nucleotides, the CDR3 is TGTGCCAGCAGCTTAGGGGGCCAGGGGGTGCTTTTCAGCTCCTACAATGAGCAGTTCTTC. Using reference TRBV11-2 and TRBJ2-1 for the parts outside the CDR3, the full variable domain is EAGVAQSPRYKIIEKRQSVAFWCNPISGHATLYWYQQILGQGPKLLIQFQNNGVVDDSQLPKDRFSAERLKGVDSTLKIQPAKLEDSAVYLCASSLGGQGVLFSSYNEQFFGPGTRLTVL.

This clonotype was counted at least ten times. V gene TRBV20-1 combines with J gene TRBJ2-7; possibly TRBD1 or TRBD2 for D (5 bases each). The CDR3 runs to 16 residues. The germline V gene has CDR1 DFQATT and CDR2 SNEGSKA (reference sequence). V lost 5 bases, J lost 3 bases, and 23 bases lay in between. The CDR3 DNA reads as TGCAGTGCTCCCCAAACTGGGGCTAGCAGGGTCTACGAGCAGTACTTC. Protein product: CSAPQTGASRVYEQYF.

There are a few counts of this clonotype. The V call is TRBV28, the J call TRBJ2-7; 10 nucleotides agree with TRBD2. CDR1 is MDHEN and CDR2 is SYDVKM in the germline V gene. V lost 5 bases, J lost 7 bases, and 8 bases stayed unmatched. The CDR3 loop spans 14 amino acids. The CDR3 sequence: CASSKAGGPREQYF. The CDR3 nucleotides read TGTGCCAGCAGTAAAGCGGGAGGGCCCAGGGAGCAGTACTTC. Full variable domain (remainder filled in from reference TRBV28 and TRBJ2-7): DVKVTQSSRYLVKRTGEKVFLECVQDMDHENMFWYRQDPGLGLRLIYFSYDVKMKEKGDIPEGYSVSREKKERFSLILESASTNQTSMYLCASSKAGGPREQYFGPGTRLTVT.

This clonotype was recorded at least ten times. This rearrangement joins TRBV24-1 to TRBJ2-2; D perhaps matches TRBD1 (6 bases). Trimming removed 4 bases from V and 5 bases from J, with 13 bases in between. CDR1 is KGHDR, CDR2 SFDVKD, per germline. The CDR3 loop spans 15 amino acids. The CDR3 is CATSEPGALTGELFF. CDR3 coding DNA: TGTGCCACCAGTGAGCCAGGGGCCCTAACCGGGGAGCTGTTTTTT.